The source of this TCR beta chain is a study of regulatory T cells in long-lasting Graves disease. The wider study: Antithyroid drug use was under 3 months in newly diagnosed Graves' patients. Study outcomes and limitations: A greater number of public clonotypes (under 3,000) was shared by persistent patients than by new patients (approximately 1,000). When disease was persistent, TRBV28, TRBJ1-2 and TRBJ2-5 were the favored segments.

Concerning this clonotype itself: Its antigen is still unknown.

Relying on iRepertoire HTBI primers and Arm-PCR of CDR3 regions, the team built TCR beta libraries. TCRdb fed the multiplex PCR reads into MiXCR, producing one record per CDR3 protein. The sample carries 550,000 to 600,000 distinct CDR3 sequences, roughly 15% recorded once. Specified time point: newly diagnosed GD, antithyroid drugs for less than 3 months. RNA extracted from PBMCs served as the sequencing template. Under American Thyroid Association guidelines, Graves' disease was diagnosed. The germline V gene encodes CDR1 LNHDA and CDR2 SQIVND (reference sequence). V was trimmed by 3 bases and J by 4 bases, leaving 10 bases between them. The CDR3 length is 15 residues. The same data also contributed to another study, on T cells in Graves' hyperthyroidism and ophthalmopathy.

Sequenced here: peripheral blood mononuclear cells (PBMCs), sampled at new diagnosis, from a patient treated with antithyroid drugs. This rearrangement joins TRBV19 to TRBJ2-6, with a weak D call TRBD2 (6 bases). This TCR derives from a man aged 18 to 29 with Graves disease. The CDR3 DNA follows: TGTGCCAGTAGTATCAGCGCGGGGGGGGCCAACGTCCTGACTTTC. It specifies CASSISAGGANVLTF.